The 30 T cell receptor beta chains in this list originate from one sample, sequenced in a study of CD8+ T cells in alopecia areata. RNA extraction and reverse transcription yielded cDNA as sequencing template. Clones were read by immunoSEQ multiplex PCR, and TCRdb kept only the in-frame ones, dropping some. The sample consists of around 120,000 clones, less than 50% of them appearing once. The specimen was NKG2D-low CD8+ T cells sorted from blood. The receptors come from a human donor with alopecia areata.

The rearrangement uses TRBV2 and TRBJ2-1; D is perhaps TRBD2 (5 bases). V gave up 3 bases and J gave up 10 bases, with 16 bases separating them. The CDR3 is made up of 14 amino acids. The germline gives CDR1 SNHLY, CDR2 FYNNEI. In DNA, the CDR3 is TGTGCCAGCAGTGATGCGGGTTCTACGAGGGAGCAGTTCTTC. Translation: CASSDAGSTREQFF.

The genes are TRBV29-1 and TRBJ2-5, with 8 nucleotides matching TRBD1. Trimming at V came to 3 bases and at J to 5 bases, leaving 8 bases not matched to a gene. The CDR3 sequence is 14 residues long. CDR1 and CDR2 (germline): SQVTM, ANQGSEA. CDR3 sequence (DNA): TGCAGCGTTGATCCAGGACAGGGAAGTGAGACCCAGTACTTC. It codes for CSVDPGQGSETQYF. The full variable domain, its missing parts supplied by reference TRBV29-1 and TRBJ2-5, is SAVISQKPSRDICQRGTSLTIQCQVDSQVTMMFWYRQQPGQSLTLIATANQGSEATYESGFVIDKFPISRPNLTFSTLTVSNMSPEDSSIYLCSVDPGQGSETQYFGPGTRLLVL.

The rearrangement joins TRBV30 to TRBJ2-7; D perhaps matches TRBD1 (6 bases). Looked up from germline, CDR1 is GTSNPN and CDR2 is SVGIG (reference sequence). The V and J ends lost 2 bases and 7 bases respectively, with 12 bases between them. This CDR3 is built from 12 residues. The CDR3 is CAWSLSGEEQYF. The CDR3 DNA reads TGTGCCTGGAGTCTATCAGGGGAGGAGCAGTACTTC.

The CDR3 is CSVSGTGNSYEQYF. The CDR3 DNA is TGCAGCGTTTCCGGGACAGGGAACTCCTACGAGCAGTACTTC. This chain links TRBV29-1 with TRBJ2-7; TRBD1 matches 9 bases. Germline trimming cut 5 bases from V and 0 bases from J; bases unmatched to any gene: 5. There are 14 residues in the CDR3. Germline V CDR1 and CDR2: SQVTM, ANQGSEA.

V and J are TRBV5-6 and TRBJ2-1; D possibly uses TRBD1 or TRBD2 (5 bases each). V was cut by 1 base and J by 0 bases, with 8 bases left in between. Germline CDR1 SGHDT, CDR2 YYEEEE. CDR3 length equals 15 residues. The CDR3 nucleotides read TGTGCCAGCAGCTTGTCAGGGACCTCCTACAATGAGCAGTTCTTC. Protein product: CASSLSGTSYNEQFF.

The V gene is TRBV29-1, the J gene TRBJ2-5, with D perhaps matching TRBD1 or TRBD2 (5 bases each). V lost 6 bases, J lost 5 bases, and 19 bases lay in between. The CDR3 is 14 amino acids. The germline gives CDR1 SQVTM, CDR2 ANQGSEA. CDR3 in DNA: TGCAGCGTACTAGGCACGGGGCGTTGGGAGACCCAGTACTTC. Protein: CSVLGTGRWETQYF.

In this sample, this clone turned up a few times. The V call is TRBV13, the J call TRBJ2-2; no reliable D call. Germline V CDR1 and CDR2: PRHDT, FYEKMQ (reference sequence). There are 11 residues in the CDR3. Trimming removed 2 bases at V and 7 bases at J, with 2 bases between. The CDR3 DNA follows: TGTGCCAGCAGCTTAATCGGGGAGCTGTTTTTT. Protein product: CASSLIGELFF.

The chain recombines TRBV29-1 with TRBJ1-2; D is possibly TRBD1 (5 bases). Trimming removed 1 base at V and 5 bases at J, with 14 bases between. This CDR3 has 14 residues. The germline V gene encodes CDR1 SQVTM and CDR2 ANQGSEA. CDR3 amino acids: CSVEVRRGSYGYTF. The CDR3 region has the DNA TGCAGCGTTGAAGTGAGGAGGGGCAGTTATGGCTACACCTTC.

The chain links TRBV10-3 to TRBJ2-5; TRBD2 is a possible D gene (6 bases). The germline V gene encodes CDR1 ENHRY and CDR2 SYGVKD. This CDR3 has 15 amino acids. Between the trimmed V and J ends, which lost 3 bases and 4 bases, there was a span of 15 bases. CDR3 in amino acids: CAISDLPGGRETQYF. The CDR3, as DNA: TGTGCCATCAGTGACCTACCCGGGGGTCGAGAGACCCAGTACTTC.

To note about this clone: Other DNA sequences in the sample encode the same CDR3. The V and J genes are TRBV29-1 and TRBJ1-5; D not certain. The length of the CDR3 is 13 residues. Trimming took off 4 bases at V and 0 bases at J, with 7 bases between the two ends. Germline lookup yields CDR1 SQVTM and CDR2 ANQGSEA. CDR3 sequence reads: CSVGGYSNQPQHF. CDR3 nucleotide sequence: TGCAGCGTTGGGGGATATAGCAATCAGCCCCAGCATTTT.

The rearrangement joins TRBV29-1 to TRBJ1-4; tentative D call: TRBD1 (5 bases). The germline V and J ends were trimmed by 7 bases and 4 bases, with 19 bases remaining between them. This CDR3 contains 15 residues. CDR1 is SQVTM, CDR2 ANQGSEA, per germline. CDR3 sequence: CSAPVWDGINEKLFF. The CDR3 nucleotides read TGCAGCGCCCCGGTATGGGACGGGATTAATGAAAAACTGTTTTTT. Using reference TRBV29-1 and TRBJ1-4 for the parts outside the CDR3, the full variable domain is SAVISQKPSRDICQRGTSLTIQCQVDSQVTMMFWYRQQPGQSLTLIATANQGSEATYESGFVIDKFPISRPNLTFSTLTVSNMSPEDSSIYLCSAPVWDGINEKLFFGSGTQLSVL.

This clone has just a few counts. The V gene is TRBV5-6, the J gene TRBJ2-7, with D perhaps TRBD2 (5 bases). This CDR3 has 12 amino acids. The ends were cut back, 5 bases at V and 1 base at J, with 7 bases in the middle. Germline values: CDR1 SGHDT, CDR2 YYEEEE. The CDR3 sequence: CASRGASYEQYF. CDR3 coding DNA: TGTGCCAGCAGGGGAGCATCCTACGAGCAGTACTTC.

This clone was recorded a few times. The V and J genes are TRBV29-1 and TRBJ2-3, with 10 positions matching TRBD2. CDR1 is SQVTM, CDR2 ANQGSEA, per germline. The CDR3 loop spans 14 amino acids. J gave up 1 base and V 4 bases, and 2 bases lay outside the gene matches. The CDR3 reads CSVAGTSGTDTQYF. DNA of the CDR3: TGCAGCGTTGCCGGGACTAGCGGCACAGATACGCAGTATTTT.

This chain joins TRBV27 and TRBJ1-2; D is perhaps TRBD1 (5 bases). Trimming removed 6 bases at V and 5 bases at J, with 16 bases between. Germline V gene sequence: CDR1 MNHEY, CDR2 SMNVEV (reference sequence). This CDR3 region has 14 residues. The CDR3 reads CASSSEGHLYGYTF. Written as DNA, the CDR3 is TGTGCCAGCAGCTCGGAAGGACACCTGTATGGCTACACCTTC.

There are a few counts of this clone. The CDR3 bases are TGTGCAGGAGCCGGGGAGGGTGTTTCGAGGAACAATGAGCAGTTCTTC. Protein: CAGAGEGVSRNNEQFF. This chain uses TRBV7-9 with TRBJ2-1; TRBD2 matches at 7 bases. CDR1 SEHNR and CDR2 FQNEAQ come from the germline V gene (reference sequence). This CDR3 comprises 16 residues.

CDR3 in DNA: TGTGCCAGTTTACTCGGTTACAATGAGCAGTTCTTC. This encodes CASLLGYNEQFF. The rearrangement joins TRBV2 to TRBJ2-1; D ambiguous. The V gene lost 9 bases and the J gene lost 4 bases, with 10 bases spanning the gap. The CDR3 has 12 residues. Germline-derived CDR1 and CDR2 are SNHLY and FYNNEI.

Remarks on this clone: A junction end diverges from the germline sequence, so it may reflect a read error. As DNA, the CDR3 is TGCAGCGTGGGGGTGAACCCTGAAGCTTTCTTT. Its protein is CSVGVNPEAFF. The chain links TRBV29-1 to TRBJ1-1, with D possibly matching TRBD1 (5 bases). Per the germline V gene, CDR1 is SQVTM and CDR2 is ANQGSEA. The CDR3 is made up of 11 amino acids. The whole variable domain, filled in from reference TRBV29-1 and TRBJ1-1, reads SAVISQKPSRDICQRGTSLTIQCQVDSQVTMMFWYRQQPGQSLTLIATANQGSEATYESGFVIDKFPISRPNLTFSTLTVSNMSPEDSSIYLCSVGVNPEAFFGQGTRLTVV.

The V call is TRBV5-1, the J call TRBJ1-6, with unresolved D. Germline loops: CDR1 SGHRS, CDR2 YFSETQ. Trimming cost V 2 bases and J 3 bases, with 9 bases left between them. The CDR3 is 15 residues long. The CDR3 is CASSFREFYNSPLHF. CDR3 DNA: TGCGCCAGCAGCTTCCGGGAGTTCTATAATTCACCCCTCCACTTT.

The chain combines TRBV11-2 with TRBJ1-1; D uncertain. Germline values: CDR1 SGHAT, CDR2 FQNNGV. V gave up 3 bases and J gave up 1 base, with 9 bases separating them. This CDR3 is built from 14 residues. CDR3 nucleotide sequence: TGTGCCAGCAGCTTGGGTATTCCGAACACTGAAGCTTTCTTT. As protein: CASSLGIPNTEAFF. The full variable domain, with the rest looked up from reference TRBV11-2 and TRBJ1-1, is EAGVAQSPRYKIIEKRQSVAFWCNPISGHATLYWYQQILGQGPKLLIQFQNNGVVDDSQLPKDRFSAERLKGVDSTLKIQPAKLEDSAVYLCASSLGIPNTEAFFGQGTRLTVV.

This clone has more than one count but fewer than ten. Other DNA sequences from this sample encode an identical CDR3 as well. The chain uses TRBV6-5 and TRBJ2-2; D gene uncertain. Trimming removed 2 bases from V and 3 bases from J, with 4 bases in between. The CDR3 consists of 13 residues. CDR1 is MNHEY, CDR2 SVGAGI, per germline. CDR3 sequence: CASSYRDTGELFF. In nucleotides, the CDR3 is TGTGCCAGCAGTTACCGTGACACCGGGGAGCTGTTTTTT.

The chain links TRBV30 to TRBJ2-7; TRBD2 might be the D (5 bases). V was trimmed by 6 bases and J by 6 bases, leaving 9 bases between them. The CDR3 runs 10 residues. Germline loops: CDR1 GTSNPN, CDR2 SVGIG (reference sequence). The CDR3 sequence is CACAAGEQYF. CDR3 DNA: TGTGCCTGTGCGGCGGGCGAGCAGTACTTC.

This sequence joins TRBV27 and TRBJ1-2; a possible D gene is TRBD1 (5 bases). V lost 6 bases to trimming and J lost 13 bases, with 24 bases between them. The germline V gene encodes CDR1 MNHEY and CDR2 SMNVEV (reference sequence). This CDR3 has 14 residues. As DNA, the CDR3 is TGTGCCAGCAGACGCCGGGACCTTACTCCGTTTCTCACCTTC. Translated, it gives CASRRRDLTPFLTF.

The chain recombines TRBV29-1 with TRBJ2-1; D tentatively reads TRBD1 or TRBD2 (5 bases each). The CDR3 is made up of 14 amino acids. Trimming took 5 bases from V and 0 from J, leaving 11 bases between them. CDR1 is SQVTM and CDR2 is ANQGSEA in the germline V gene. The CDR3, as DNA: TGCAGCGTTTACGGGGCCAGCTCCTACAATGAGCAGTTCTTC. This codes for CSVYGASSYNEQFF.

The chain has TRBV4-1 and TRBJ2-4; D is unclear. CDR1 is MGHRA, CDR2 YSYEKL, per germline. V was clipped by 3 bases and J by 0 bases, with 9 bases between them. The CDR3 sequence is 15 residues long. The CDR3 nucleotides read TGCGCCAGCAGCCAGACCCACCTAGCCAAAAACATTCAGTACTTC. It translates to CASSQTHLAKNIQYF.

About this clone itself: The same CDR3 is also encoded by other DNA sequences in this sample. This chain connects TRBV29-1 to TRBJ2-1; D perhaps matches TRBD1 (6 bases). The CDR3 covers 11 residues. V gave up 5 bases and J gave up 7 bases, with 9 bases separating them. The V gene's germline CDR1 is SQVTM and CDR2 ANQGSEA. In nucleotides, the CDR3 is TGCAGCGTTCAGGGGTCGAATGAGCAGTTCTTC. Protein product: CSVQGSNEQFF.

This clone turned up a few times. This chain connects TRBV4-2 to TRBJ1-1; 7 nucleotides line up with TRBD1. This CDR3 region has 13 residues. J gave up 7 bases and V 1 base, and 3 bases lay outside the gene matches. Germline loops: CDR1 LGHNA, CDR2 YNFKEQ. The CDR3 nucleotides read TGTGCCAGCAGCCAAGGTGGGACAGATGAAGCTTTCTTT. Translation gives CASSQGGTDEAFF.

This clone occurred a few times. One junction end disagrees with the germline gene, perhaps due to a read error. J is TRBJ2-1 and V is TRBV29-1; the match to TRBD2 covers 7 bases. This CDR3 is built from 11 residues. In germline, CDR1 is SQVTM, CDR2 ANQGSEA. The CDR3 sequence is CSVVLRESLIF. CDR3 coding DNA: TGCAGCGTTGTGTTGCGGGAGTCTTTGATCTTC.

This rearrangement joins TRBV5-1 to TRBJ2-1; 10 nucleotides line up with TRBD2. CDR3 length: 15 amino acids. Per germline, CDR1 SGHRS and CDR2 YFSETQ. V was pared by 4 bases and J by 8 bases, with 9 bases of the junction left unmatched. The DNA for the CDR3 is TGCGCCAGCAGCCCTGGGACTAGCGTATTAGATGAGCAGTTCTTC. Translated, it gives CASSPGTSVLDEQFF.

This chain uses TRBV29-1 with TRBJ2-1, with 8 nucleotides matching TRBD1. From germline, CDR1 is SQVTM and CDR2 ANQGSEA. J gave up 6 bases and V 1 base, and 5 bases lay outside the gene matches. The CDR3 runs to 14 residues. This CDR3 is CSVEATGVFNEQFF. CDR3 coding DNA: TGCAGCGTTGAAGCGACAGGGGTGTTCAATGAGCAGTTCTTC.

As for this clone: The junction departs from the called germline gene at one end, perhaps through a read error. The chain joins TRBV2 to TRBJ1-1; D not resolved. In germline, CDR1 is SNHLY, CDR2 FYNNEI. This CDR3 region has 10 residues. The CDR3 is CATRGETALF. The CDR3 DNA reads TGTGCCACCCGAGGAGAGACTGCTCTCTTT.